This T cell receptor (beta chain) appears in the sequencing data of a study of T cells after yellow fever vaccination. At the level of the study: Preparation used SMART-Seq v4 Ultra Low Input for the low-cell-number fractions. Study results and limitations: A secondary response was less intense yet reached its peak sooner, at day 5 versus 15. CD4 and CD8 compartments shared a small share of clonotypes. In post-booster samples, most primary-vaccination clones reappeared (just under 97% CD4, roughly 90% CD8).

Using its own MiXCR run on the 5' RACE reads, TCRdb lists one record per CDR3 protein. Of about 320,000 distinct CDR3 sequences listed, around 6.8% are singletons. This clonotype appeared many times. No antigen is known for it. The germline V and J ends were trimmed by 1 base and 4 bases, with 4 bases remaining between them. The CDR3 contains 12 residues. Germline V gene sequence: CDR1 SGDLS, CDR2 YYNGEE. The origin of this receptor is a man aged 18 to 29 who received the YFV17D yellow fever vaccine. The V and J genes are TRBV9 and TRBJ2-3; unclear D gene. The sequences come from PBMCs, collected roughly seven weeks after the first yellow fever vaccination. As DNA, the CDR3 is TGTGCCAGCAGCGTACGGCCAGATACGCAGTATTTT. It yields the protein CASSVRPDTQYF.